Each of the 21 T cell receptor beta chains below was sequenced from the same sample in a study of cytomegalovirus exposure and HLA in healthy donors. This table comes from immunoSEQ multiplex PCR, and its TCRdb copy is limited to in-frame clones, with some not included. This sample carries 100,000 to 150,000 clones, roughly 89% of them seen once, and the ten largest clones take approximately 3.5%. Sequenced sample: PBMCs. All receptors derive from a man in his thirties or forties in good health and CMV-seronegative.

The gene calls are TRBV7-9 and TRBJ2-6; possibly TRBD1 for D (6 bases). The CDR3 sequence is 19 residues long. Germline V gene sequence: CDR1 SEHNR, CDR2 FQNEAQ (reference sequence). The V end lost 5 bases, the J end lost 4 bases, and 24 bases lay between the germline ends. In nucleotides, the CDR3 is TGTGCCAGCAGCCACGGTTTGACAGGCGGGCCCAGGGGGGCCAACGTCCTGACTTTC. This codes for CASSHGLTGGPRGANVLTF.

The V and J genes are TRBV2 and TRBJ2-4, with a possible D match to TRBD2 (6 bases). Trimming removed 3 bases from V and 0 bases from J, with 15 bases in between. CDR3 size: 17 residues. Germline V CDR1 and CDR2: SNHLY, FYNNEI. The DNA for the CDR3 is TGTGCCAGCAGTGAGGGGACCACTAGCCGAGCCAAAAACATTCAGTACTTC. This codes for CASSEGTTSRAKNIQYF.

Worth noting for this clone: The same CDR3 also results from other DNA sequences found in this sample. DNA of the CDR3: TGTGCCAGCAGCCCGACAGGGTATGGCTACACCTTC. This translates into CASSPTGYGYTF. This chain links TRBV14 with TRBJ1-2; 7 bases match TRBD1. There are 12 residues in the CDR3. V trimming: 4 bases; J trimming: 5 bases; junction bases outside the gene matches: 1. Germline CDR1 reads SGHDN; CDR2 reads FVKESK.

The chain combines TRBV5-1 with TRBJ2-3, with D possibly being TRBD2 (6 bases). V lost 0 bases and J lost 4, with 15 bases in between. This CDR3 contains 16 residues. The V gene's germline CDR1 is SGHRS and CDR2 YFSETQ. CDR3 loop: CASSLGRGTSADTQYF. As DNA, the CDR3 is TGCGCCAGCAGCTTGGGGAGGGGAACTAGTGCAGATACGCAGTATTTT.

This clone was counted once. CDR3 sequence: CASSLRGNGEKLFF. CDR3 DNA sequence: TGTGCCAGCAGCTTACGGGGGAATGGTGAAAAACTGTTTTTT. This chain connects TRBV7-6 to TRBJ1-4; D is perhaps TRBD1 (5 bases). Germline lookup yields CDR1 SGHVS and CDR2 FNYEAQ. V lost 2 bases and J 7 bases, leaving 11 bases between the germline ends. The CDR3 loop spans 14 amino acids.

V usage is TRBV5-1 and J usage is TRBJ1-1; 7 bases align to TRBD1. V was clipped by 5 bases and J by 5 bases; unmatched bases: 6. The germline gives CDR1 SGHRS, CDR2 YFSETQ. This CDR3 has 13 residues. Here the CDR3 DNA reads TGCGCCAGCAGTACAACAGGGGAAACTGAAGCTTTCTTT. This encodes CASSTTGETEAFF. The full variable domain, rest sourced from reference TRBV5-1 and TRBJ1-1, is KAGVTQTPRYLIKTRGQQVTLSCSPISGHRSVSWYQQTPGQGLQFLFEYFSETQRNKGNFPGRFSGRQFSNSRSEMNVSTLELGDSALYLCASSTTGETEAFFGQGTRLTVV.

V and J are TRBV9 and TRBJ1-5, with TRBD1 identical over 10 bases. The germline V gene encodes CDR1 SGDLS and CDR2 YYNGEE. The CDR3 totals 14 residues. Trimming at V came to 3 bases and at J to 7 bases, leaving 4 bases not matched to a gene. The CDR3 loop reads CASSDGTGAQPQHF. The CDR3, as DNA: TGTGCCAGCAGCGATGGGACAGGGGCCCAGCCCCAGCATTTT.

The chain carries TRBV6-5 and TRBJ2-7, with a possible D match to TRBD2 (6 bases). V shed 8 bases and J shed 3 bases, with 14 bases lying between them. The germline V gene encodes CDR1 MNHEY and CDR2 SVGAGI. This CDR3 is 13 amino acids long. CDR3 sequence reads: CASSGDWLYEQYF. The CDR3 DNA sequence: TGTGCCAGCTCGGGGGACTGGCTCTACGAGCAGTACTTC.

The chain employs TRBV7-9 and TRBJ2-7, with 10 nucleotides matching TRBD1. CDR3 length equals 16 residues. J gave up 2 bases and V 5 bases, and 9 bases lay outside the gene matches. CDR1 and CDR2 from the germline V gene are SEHNR and FQNEAQ (reference sequence). The CDR3: CASSASSGTGAYEQYF. The CDR3 DNA reads as TGTGCCAGCAGCGCCTCCTCCGGGACAGGGGCCTACGAGCAGTACTTC.

The chain recombines TRBV7-8 with TRBJ2-2; 7 nucleotides agree with TRBD1. V lost 4 bases to trimming and J lost 0 bases; unmatched junction nucleotides: 8. The CDR3 contains 17 residues. CDR1 and CDR2 from the germline V gene are SGHVS and FQNEAQ. This CDR3 reads CASSSRHGTANTGELFF. CDR3 nucleotides: TGTGCCAGCAGCTCTCGTCATGGGACAGCGAACACCGGGGAGCTGTTTTTT.

This chain links TRBV7-9 with TRBJ1-5; 7 nucleotides align to TRBD1. Germline V CDR1 and CDR2: SEHNR, FQNEAQ (reference sequence). This CDR3 contains 15 residues. V was clipped by 1 base and J by 5 bases; unmatched bases: 5. CDR3 nucleotide sequence: TGTGCCAGCAGCTTAGACAGGGGCGGCGATCAGCCCCAGCATTTT. This gives the protein CASSLDRGGDQPQHF.

V and J are TRBV6-5 and TRBJ1-5; TRBD1 agrees at 8 bases. This CDR3 comprises 14 residues. Germline loops: CDR1 MNHEY, CDR2 SVGAGI. The V and J ends lost 10 bases and 7 bases, in that order; junction bases with no gene match: 12. The CDR3 is CATGGQGYGQPQHF. In nucleotides, the CDR3 is TGTGCCACCGGTGGACAGGGTTATGGACAGCCCCAGCATTTT.

V gene TRBV25-1 combines with J gene TRBJ2-2, with a possible D match to TRBD1 (6 bases). CDR1 and CDR2 (germline): MGHDK, SYGVNS. The CDR3 has 14 amino acids. Trimming removed 3 bases from V and 5 bases from J, with 10 bases in between. The CDR3 here is CASSDPQGTGELFF. The CDR3 bases are TGTGCCAGCAGTGATCCACAGGGAACCGGGGAGCTGTTTTTT. Full variable domain (outside the CDR3, taken from reference TRBV25-1 and TRBJ2-2): EADIYQTPRYLVIGTGKKITLECSQTMGHDKMYWYQQDPGMELHLIHYSYGVNSTEKGDLSSESTVSRIRTEHFPLTLESARPSHTSQYLCASSDPQGTGELFFGEGSRLTVL.

CDR3 region: CASSTGGSYEQYF. The CDR3 nucleotides read TGTGCCAGCTCGACAGGGGGATCCTACGAGCAGTACTTC. This rearrangement joins TRBV6-1 to TRBJ2-7, with 9 bases lining up with TRBD1. The germline V gene has CDR1 MNHNS and CDR2 SASEGT. This CDR3 is built from 13 residues. V lost 8 bases and J lost 1; bases outside the gene matches: 3.

This clone has only a few counts. V usage is TRBV14 and J usage is TRBJ2-7, with D maybe TRBD1 (6 bases). The V gene lost 1 base and the J gene lost 0 bases, with 13 bases spanning the gap. CDR1 SGHDN and CDR2 FVKESK come from the germline V gene. The CDR3 sequence is 16 residues long. The CDR3 DNA follows: TGTGCCAGCAGCCAAGGGAGAGGGGACAACTCCTACGAGCAGTACTTC. Its translation: CASSQGRGDNSYEQYF.

The chain carries TRBV6-4 and TRBJ2-3; D possibly corresponds to TRBD2 (6 bases). Germline V gives CDR1 MRHNA, CDR2 SNTAGT. The CDR3 contains 15 residues. V was cut by 2 bases and J by 2 bases, with 11 bases left in between. The DNA of the CDR3 is TGTGCCAGCAGTGACCAGGGACTGTCCACAGATACGCAGTATTTT. Its translation: CASSDQGLSTDTQYF.

As regards this clone: This same CDR3 is encoded by further DNA sequences in the sample. This sequence joins TRBV6-5 and TRBJ1-1; D remains ambiguous. Germline CDR1 MNHEY, CDR2 SVGAGI. This CDR3 has 14 residues. V dropped 0 bases and J dropped 1 base, with 6 bases sitting between them. The CDR3 DNA is TGTGCCAGCAGTTACTCGAGTAAGAACACTGAAGCTTTCTTT. This encodes CASSYSSKNTEAFF.

This clone was found once. This chain joins TRBV2 and TRBJ2-7, with D possibly being TRBD2 (7 bases). The V gene's germline CDR1 is SNHLY and CDR2 FYNNEI. With 7 bases removed from V and 0 bases from J, the gap between germline ends came to 16 bases. The CDR3 has 15 residues. Here the CDR3 reads CASIPDGGPSYEQYF. CDR3 in DNA: TGTGCCAGCATCCCCGACGGGGGGCCCTCCTACGAGCAGTACTTC.

V usage is TRBV9 and J usage is TRBJ2-3, with TRBD2 matching over 13 bases. CDR3 length: 19 amino acids. V shed 1 base, J shed 3 bases, and the junction held 11 bases outside the gene matches. Germline V gives CDR1 SGDLS, CDR2 YYNGEE. In DNA, the CDR3 is TGTGCCAGCAGCGTACTAGGACTAGCGGGGGCCTGGGGGACAGATACGCAGTATTTT. Its translation: CASSVLGLAGAWGTDTQYF.

This clone appeared once. This chain uses TRBV19 with TRBJ2-1; D is possibly TRBD2 (5 bases). Germline values: CDR1 LNHDA, CDR2 SQIVND (reference sequence). The CDR3 runs to 14 residues. Trimming shortened V by 6 bases and J by 8 bases, and 17 bases separated the two germline ends. The CDR3 DNA is TGTGCCAGTAGGTCTAGTGCGGAGGACGATGAGCAGTTCTTC. It encodes CASRSSAEDDEQFF.

The V gene is TRBV4-1, the J gene TRBJ1-5; the D is unclear. Germline V lookup: CDR1 MGHRA, CDR2 YSYEKL. The CDR3 consists of 15 residues. V lost 0 bases and J 7 bases, leaving 13 bases between the germline ends. In DNA, the CDR3 is TGCGCCAGCAGCCAAGATGCAGGAGGAGGCCAGCCCCAGCATTTT. This gives the protein CASSQDAGGGQPQHF.